This T cell receptor (beta chain) was sequenced during a study of blood T cell repertoires in COVID-19 (dated by TCRdb to 2020 to 2021). For context, the study as a whole: Collaborator samples came from the United States, Italy and Spain and covered acute and convalescent phases of COVID-19. The repertoires were made available in a free public database intended to serve as a resource for research on the immune response to SARS-CoV-2. The prospective study material was composed of cDNA or gDNA derived from T cells, B-cell-depleted T cells, or PBMCs. HLA class I and class II types, where available, came from metadata supplied by the sample provider rather than from assay-based typing. Samples were obtained from the ongoing ImmuneRACE study (first 160 participants) and from approximately 1,200 subjects provided by 6 global collaborators. A de-identified subject ID, COVID-19 status, age in years and sex were almost always included in the sample metadata. Deeply sampled blood TCRbeta repertoires from subjects exposed to, actively infected with, or recovered from COVID-19 were included in the dataset.

About this clone itself: The antigen it recognizes is unknown. Base qualities are not recorded, but no much larger clone differs from it by a single base.

The collaborating institutions used their own protocols to collect whole blood in K2EDTA tubes. For TCRbeta analysis, collaborators shipped samples as frozen whole blood, isolated PBMCs, or DNA extracted from either of those sample types. Points the paper makes about the study in general: How much clinical and demographic metadata was included differed by source and by participant, and the metadata was provided uncurated.

CDR1 LNHDA and CDR2 SQIVND were looked up in the germline V gene (reference sequence). Its CDR3 holds 16 amino acids, cysteine through phenylalanine. Only the CDR3 part of the read is kept: 48 bases, read in frame from the first base. The V and J ends are trimmed by 9 bases and 0 bases, leaving 18 bases between them. The immunoSEQ Assay, a bias-controlled multiplex PCR, was used to amplify TCRbeta CDR3 regions from genomic DNA. From the authors' description of their analysis: The number of nucleated cells in each sample was estimated by amplification of reference gene primers within the assay. To quantify the absolute abundance of each unique TCRbeta CDR3 rearrangement, sequence reads were collapsed and filtered. For each sample, productive Simpson clonality was calculated as the square root of Simpson's diversity index across productive rearrangements. The table comes from immuneACCESS by way of TCRdb, which keeps in-frame sequences with V and J called. Part of the clones is missing from these tables; in studies checked, under half for an unresolved V gene and the rest for unknown reasons. The V and J calls and the clone size are those of that table, but D and trimming were determined from the DNA. The sample includes about 190,000 clones, with around 84% observed a single time. The ten largest clones add up to around 21% of the sample.

Sequencing was performed on peripheral blood. The clonotype originates from a human donor in a cohort sampled during active COVID-19. The chain is made from TRBV19 and TRBJ2-1; a weak D assignment points to TRBD2 (5 bases agree). The nucleotides read TGTGCCAGCCATTTGGGCGGGCAGAGCTCCTACAATGAGCAGTTCTTC. This translates into CASHLGGQSSYNEQFF. This CDR3, with the reference TRBV19 and TRBJ2-1 proteins standing in past its ends, gives the full variable domain DGGITQSPKYLFRKEGQNVTLSCEQNLNHDAMYWYRQDPGQGLRLIYYSQIVNDFQKGDIAEGYSVSREKKESFPLTVTSAQKNPTAFYLCASHLGGQSSYNEQFFGPGTRLTVL.